This T cell receptor (beta chain) emerged from a study of monozygotic twins with cystic fibrosis. The protocol was immunoSEQ multiplex PCR, while the TCRdb copy is restricted to in-frame clones and leaves out a portion. This sample has 20,000 to 30,000 clones, with about nine tenths found just once. Deletions cut 3 bases from V and 0 bases from J, with 18 bases between. CDR1 and CDR2 (germline): MNHNS, SASEGT. The CDR3 contains 18 residues. The chain employs TRBV6-1 and TRBJ1-5, with D perhaps matching TRBD1 (5 bases). The TCR comes from a girl aged 2 to 9 with cystic fibrosis. Sequenced input: blood. The CDR3 sequence: CASSESSRTLNSNQPQHF. CDR3 in DNA: TGTGCCAGCAGTGAGAGCAGTCGGACACTGAATAGCAATCAGCCCCAGCATTTT.